A single sample gave rise to the 27 T cell receptor beta chains below, sequenced in a study of beta chain features in type 1 diabetes. Since all of the isolated RNA was reverse transcribed, expressed TCRB transcripts were what got sequenced. Profiling relied on immunoSEQ multiplex PCR, and the TCRdb table lists in-frame clones only, not all of them. The repertoire holds about 700,000 clones, with under 15% as singletons. Their specific antigens are unknown. Whole-study results and caveats: Type 1 diabetes patients had TCRB CDR3s that were shorter (moderately but significantly so) in all four CD4+ subsets.

Source material: naive CD4+ T cells from blood. These receptors all come from a man younger than 35 with type 1 diabetes.

This chain uses TRBV4-1 with TRBJ1-5, with a possible D match to TRBD1 (6 bases). Germline CDR1 reads MGHRA; CDR2 reads YSYEKL. Between the trimmed V and J ends, which lost 1 base and 13 bases, there was a span of 17 bases. The CDR3 has 14 residues. The CDR3 DNA reads TGCGCCAGCAGCCAAGCTCCTCCTCCTGGACAGCAGCATTTT. Translating it yields CASSQAPPPGQQHF.

The CDR3 DNA follows: TGTGCCAGCAGCCCTCGACAGAACACCGGGGAGCTGTTTTTT. Translated: CASSPRQNTGELFF. The chain has TRBV5-4 and TRBJ2-2; no firm D call. This CDR3 spans 14 amino acids. From germline, CDR1 is SGHNT and CDR2 YYREEE (reference sequence). Trimming pared 4 bases from V and 1 base from J, leaving 8 bases between.

J is TRBJ1-1 and V is TRBV18, with D hard to call. V was pared by 6 bases and J by 3 bases, with 11 bases between. This CDR3 is 13 amino acids long. Germline V lookup: CDR1 KGHSH, CDR2 LQKENI. CDR3 sequence: CASSKGQDTEAFF. The CDR3, as DNA: TGTGCCAGCTCTAAGGGTCAAGACACTGAAGCTTTCTTT.

The chain combines TRBV28 with TRBJ2-7, with 7 nucleotides matching TRBD1. Germline V CDR1 and CDR2: MDHEN, SYDVKM. V was pared by 5 bases and J by 2 bases, with 9 bases of the junction left unmatched. The CDR3 has 15 amino acids. The CDR3 sequence: CASSPQSTGTYEQYF. In DNA form, the CDR3 reads TGTGCCAGCAGTCCACAGTCGACAGGGACCTACGAGCAGTACTTC.

The chain employs TRBV7-9 and TRBJ2-3, with TRBD2 matching 9 bases. CDR3 length equals 19 residues. With V trimmed by 1 base and J by 5 bases, 16 bases remained unmatched. Germline CDR1 reads SEHNR; CDR2 reads FQNEAQ (reference sequence). The CDR3 nucleotides read TGTGCCAGCAGCTTAGGAGGGCTAGCGGGGACTTCGTGGAGAGATACGCAGTATTTT. Protein sequence: CASSLGGLAGTSWRDTQYF.

The gene calls are TRBV5-6 and TRBJ2-2; 8 bases agree with TRBD1. The V gene end was trimmed by 5 bases and the J gene end by 4 bases; junction bases not matched to a gene: 10. The CDR3 loop spans 16 amino acids. The germline CDR1 and CDR2 sequences are SGHDT and YYEEEE. CDR3 bases: TGTGCCAGCAGACCTGGACAGGGCTGGGGCACCGGGGAGCTGTTTTTT. Translated, it gives CASRPGQGWGTGELFF.

The rearrangement uses TRBV27 and TRBJ2-1; 7 bases align to TRBD1. After removal of 6 bases from V and 8 bases from J, the junction contained 7 bases not matched to a gene. The V gene's germline CDR1 is MNHEY and CDR2 SMNVEV (reference sequence). This CDR3 region has 13 residues. In DNA, the CDR3 is TGTGCCAGCAGCTACAGGGGAATGGATGAGCAGTTCTTC. Amino acids: CASSYRGMDEQFF.

This clone was seen once. CDR3 nucleotide sequence: TGTGCCAGCAGTTACTTCTACAATGAGCAGTTCTTC. This sequence encodes CASSYFYNEQFF. The rearrangement uses TRBV6-5 and TRBJ2-1; D call uncertain. Trimming took 1 base from V and 3 from J, leaving 1 base between them. This CDR3 has 12 amino acids. Looked up from germline, CDR1 is MNHEY and CDR2 is SVGAGI.

This clone has a handful of counts. This sequence joins TRBV5-1 and TRBJ2-7; 9 bases are shared with TRBD1. The CDR3 length is 16 residues. V lost 1 base to trimming and J lost 7 bases; unmatched junction nucleotides: 12. Germline V gene sequence: CDR1 SGHRS, CDR2 YFSETQ. This CDR3 reads CASSLLLGQGVGEQYF. The CDR3 coding sequence is TGCGCCAGCAGCTTGCTTTTGGGACAGGGCGTCGGGGAGCAGTACTTC.

The rearrangement links TRBV30 to TRBJ1-1; no definite D call. The germline V gene encodes CDR1 GTSNPN and CDR2 SVGIG (reference sequence). This CDR3 contains 16 residues. The V gene lost 3 bases and the J gene lost 1 base, with 18 bases spanning the gap. The CDR3 here is CAWRRGLSSPNTEAFF. For the CDR3, the DNA is TGTGCCTGGAGGAGAGGGTTAAGCTCCCCGAACACTGAAGCTTTCTTT. Together with reference TRBV30 and TRBJ1-1, the CDR3 gives the full variable domain: SQTIHQWPATLVQPVGSPLSLECTVEGTSNPNLYWYRQAAGRGLQLLFYSVGIGQISSEVPQNLSASRPQDRQFILSSKKLLLSDSGFYLCAWRRGLSSPNTEAFFGQGTRLTVV.

The chain uses TRBV5-1 and TRBJ2-7, with 9 bases lining up with TRBD2. Germline trimming cut 4 bases from V and 3 bases from J; bases unmatched to any gene: 8. The CDR3 is 15 residues long. In germline, CDR1 is SGHRS, CDR2 YFSETQ. For the CDR3, the DNA is TGCGCCAGCAGCACAGCTAGCGGGGCGGTCTACGAGCAGTACTTC. The encoded protein is CASSTASGAVYEQYF.

This clone was picked up a small number of times. The V call is TRBV7-2, the J call TRBJ1-5; the match to TRBD1 covers 10 bases. CDR1 is SGHTA, CDR2 FQGNSA, per germline. The ends lost 5 bases at V and 8 bases at J; junction bases unmatched: 9. The CDR3 extends over 15 amino acids. CDR3: CASSEGQGGYKPQHF. The CDR3 DNA reads as TGTGCCAGCAGCGAAGGACAGGGGGGATATAAGCCCCAGCATTTT.

This clone was seen a few times. The chain is built from TRBV15 and TRBJ2-3; 9 bases are shared with TRBD1. The CDR3 extends over 14 amino acids. The V gene end was trimmed by 8 bases and the J gene end by 8 bases; junction bases not matched to a gene: 11. Germline V gene sequence: CDR1 LNHNV, CDR2 YYDKDF (reference sequence). CDR3 amino acids: CATSLDRGKVTQYF. Here the CDR3 DNA reads TGTGCCACCTCGTTGGACAGGGGAAAAGTTACGCAGTATTTT.

The chain has TRBV28 and TRBJ1-6; D unresolved. Germline V gene data show CDR1 as MDHEN and CDR2 as SYDVKM. Trimming left V 7 bases short and J 7 bases short, with 11 bases between. The CDR3 runs 13 residues. The CDR3 nucleotides read TGTGCCAGCACCACGCTGAGGAATTCACCCCTCCACTTT. Translated: CASTTLRNSPLHF.

The chain links TRBV18 to TRBJ2-2, with 8 bases aligning to TRBD1. Germline V gene lookup returns CDR1 KGHSH and CDR2 LQKENI. This CDR3 is 16 amino acids long. V was pared by 3 bases and J by 2 bases, with 5 bases of the junction left unmatched. DNA of the CDR3: TGTGCCAGCTCACCCCGACAGGGGCGAAACACCGGGGAGCTGTTTTTT. It encodes CASSPRQGRNTGELFF.

This chain connects TRBV6-5 to TRBJ2-3; 7 bases fit TRBD1. Germline CDR1 is MNHEY and CDR2 is SVGAGI. Trimming cost V 2 bases and J 4 bases; bases outside gene matches: 9. This CDR3 has 16 amino acids. CDR3 nucleotide sequence: TGTGCCAGCAGTTACCAGACCGGGACAGTGTCAGATACGCAGTATTTT. Protein: CASSYQTGTVSDTQYF.

This chain connects TRBV7-9 to TRBJ2-1, with 7 nucleotides matching TRBD2. CDR1 SEHNR and CDR2 FQNEAQ come from the germline V gene (reference sequence). The length of the CDR3 is 15 residues. V shed 4 bases and J 3 bases; nucleotides not matched to a gene: 6. CDR3 region: CASSSLLAGYNEQFF. In DNA form, the CDR3 reads TGTGCCAGCAGCTCCCTCTTAGCGGGCTACAATGAGCAGTTCTTC.

This clone came up a few times. The chain has TRBV19 and TRBJ2-3; TRBD2 matches at 7 bases. V shed 5 bases and J 2 bases; nucleotides not matched to a gene: 4. This CDR3 spans 14 amino acids. Per germline, CDR1 LNHDA and CDR2 SQIVND (reference sequence). CDR3: CASSVGTTTDTQYF. The CDR3 DNA is TGTGCCAGTAGTGTGGGGACTACCACAGATACGCAGTATTTT.

The rearrangement links TRBV12-5 to TRBJ1-1, with D uncertain. The CDR3 loop spans 14 amino acids. CDR1 is LGHNT and CDR2 is FRNRAP in the germline V gene. V lost 4 bases to trimming and J lost 5 bases, with 14 bases between them. CDR3 amino acids: CASGSGVTGTEAFF. The CDR3, as DNA: TGTGCTAGTGGTTCGGGTGTGACTGGGACTGAAGCTTTCTTT.

This clone has more than one count but fewer than ten. Other DNA sequences within the sample encode an identical CDR3. The chain joins TRBV5-6 to TRBJ2-3; no definite D call. Trimming took off 1 base at V and 6 bases at J, with 3 bases between the two ends. The germline V gene encodes CDR1 SGHDT and CDR2 YYEEEE. The CDR3 runs to 11 residues. The CDR3 loop is CASSLIDTQYF. In DNA, the CDR3 is TGTGCCAGCAGCTTGATCGATACGCAGTATTTT.

The sample holds a few counts of this clone. The chain joins TRBV13 to TRBJ1-2; D possibly corresponds to TRBD1 (6 bases). CDR3 length: 13 residues. Germline V gene data show CDR1 as PRHDT and CDR2 as FYEKMQ (reference sequence). V dropped 4 bases and J dropped 5 bases, with 11 bases sitting between them. The CDR3 loop is CASSSRGVYGYTF. The DNA of the CDR3 is TGTGCCAGCAGCTCGAGGGGGGTATATGGCTACACCTTC.

As to this clone: Given a much more abundant clone one base away, this may be a read error. Other nucleotide sequences in the sample specify the same CDR3. V usage is TRBV7-2 and J usage is TRBJ1-1; D gene unclear. Germline loops: CDR1 SGHTA, CDR2 FQGNSA. CDR3 length equals 11 residues. The germline V and J ends were trimmed by 1 base and 3 bases, with 0 bases remaining between them. The CDR3 bases are TGTGCCAGCAGCTTAGACACTGAAGCTTTCTTT. Its translation: CASSLDTEAFF.

The chain is built from TRBV4-2 and TRBJ2-7; no clear D. Germline V lookup: CDR1 LGHNA, CDR2 YNFKEQ. The CDR3 has 13 amino acids. The V and J ends lost 3 bases and 2 bases respectively, with 8 bases between them. The DNA for the CDR3 is TGTGCCAGCAGCCAGTTAGGGACCTACGAGCAGTACTTC. As protein: CASSQLGTYEQYF.

The sample holds a few counts of this clone. The V and J genes are TRBV30 and TRBJ1-1; D unresolved. Trimming removed 3 bases from V and 5 bases from J, with 7 bases in between. This CDR3 contains 11 residues. Germline CDR1 GTSNPN, CDR2 SVGIG (reference sequence). The CDR3 is CAWRRITEAFF. CDR3 DNA: TGTGCCTGGAGACGGATTACTGAAGCTTTCTTT. Filled out from reference TRBV30 and TRBJ1-1, the complete variable domain reads SQTIHQWPATLVQPVGSPLSLECTVEGTSNPNLYWYRQAAGRGLQLLFYSVGIGQISSEVPQNLSASRPQDRQFILSSKKLLLSDSGFYLCAWRRITEAFFGQGTRLTVV.

A few counts support this clone. The gene calls are TRBV7-8 and TRBJ2-6; D is unclear. CDR3 length: 18 residues. The germline CDR1 and CDR2 sequences are SGHVS and FQNEAQ. V was pared by 5 bases and J by 1 base, with 18 bases between. The CDR3 DNA reads as TGTGCCAGCAGCCGTACCTACCGGGCCCAATCTGGGGCCAACGTCCTGACTTTC. This sequence encodes CASSRTYRAQSGANVLTF.

The chain couples TRBV30 to TRBJ2-5; 8 bases fit TRBD1. This CDR3 spans 12 amino acids. V trimming: 2 bases; J trimming: 5 bases; junction bases outside the gene matches: 1. Germline V gene data show CDR1 as GTSNPN and CDR2 as SVGIG (reference sequence). The CDR3 sequence is CAWSYRGETQYF. DNA of the CDR3: TGTGCCTGGAGTTACAGGGGGGAGACCCAGTACTTC.

J is TRBJ1-3 and V is TRBV30, with 10 bases matching TRBD1. V dropped 4 bases and J dropped 8; count of bases not matched to a gene: 11. CDR3 size: 15 residues. Germline V lookup: CDR1 GTSNPN, CDR2 SVGIG (reference sequence). The CDR3 nucleotides read TGTGCCTGGACGTGGTGGACAGGGGGAGGACACACCATATATTTT. It codes for CAWTWWTGGGHTIYF.